These T cell receptor beta chains were read from a single sample in a study of cytomegalovirus exposure and HLA in healthy donors. Using immunoSEQ multiplex PCR, the repertoire was profiled, and TCRdb retains in-frame clones only, with some absent. In all, the sample yields more than 95,000 clones. Sequences were obtained from PBMCs. The receptors stem from a man under 40 in good health and CMV-seronegative. Each CDR3 is given with its conserved first and last residue. The D gene is left open where the match is weak.

>NA|TRBV7-3|TRBJ2-2
CASSLWQGGTGELFF
TGTGCCAGCAGCTTATGGCAGGGGGGCACCGGGGAGCTGTTTTTT
>NA|TRBV29-1|TRBJ2-7
CSVVTSYEQYF
TGCAGCGTTGTGACATCCTACGAGCAGTACTTC
>TRBD2|TRBV5-1|TRBJ2-7
CASSLSGGSSYEQYF
TGCGCCAGCAGCTTGTCCGGCGGGAGCTCCTACGAGCAGTACTTC
>TRBD2|TRBV7-3|TRBJ2-1
CASSFTRTSGNNEQFF
TGTGCCAGCAGCTTCACCCGGACTAGCGGGAACAATGAGCAGTTCTTC
>TRBD1|TRBV19|TRBJ2-2
CASSLRQGRGTGELFF
TGTGCCAGTAGTCTTCGACAGGGGCGAGGGACCGGGGAGCTGTTTTTT
>TRBD1|TRBV5-1|TRBJ2-2
CASSLFGQANTGELFF
TGCGCCAGCAGCTTATTTGGACAGGCGAACACCGGGGAGCTGTTTTTT
>NA|TRBV7-9|TRBJ2-3
CASSSSLTDTQYF
TGTGCCAGCAGCTCTTCCCTCACAGATACGCAGTATTTT
>TRBD2|TRBV25-1|TRBJ2-1
CASSEGSGSYNEQFF
TGTGCCAGCAGTGAAGGTAGCGGGAGCTACAATGAGCAGTTCTTC
>NA|TRBV11-2|TRBJ1-1
CASSSNSGLTEAFF
TGTGCCAGCAGCTCTAATTCTGGACTTACTGAAGCTTTCTTT
>NA|TRBV5-1|TRBJ1-6
CASSPRTESYNSPLHF
TGCGCCAGCAGCCCCCGGACAGAAAGCTATAATTCACCCCTCCACTTT
>TRBD1|TRBV7-2|TRBJ1-4
CASKVGQGNEKLFF
TGTGCCAGCAAGGTGGGACAGGGGAATGAAAAACTGTTTTTT
>NA|TRBV27|TRBJ1-2
CASRIRGGLYGYTF
TGTGCCAGCAGGATAAGGGGGGGGCTCTATGGCTACACCTTC
>NA|TRBV19|TRBJ1-4
CASRGGGARTEKLFF
TGTGCCAGTCGCGGCGGAGGGGCAAGGACTGAAAAACTGTTTTTT
>TRBD1|TRBV5-1|TRBJ1-2
CASSDRQGHGTF
TGCGCCAGCAGCGACAGACAGGGGCATGGCACCTTC
>TRBD1|TRBV10-3|TRBJ2-7
CAISTRQGADEQYF
TGTGCCATCAGTACCCGACAGGGGGCCGACGAGCAGTACTTC
>TRBD1|TRBV7-2|TRBJ2-7
CASSLGQGTYEQYF
TGTGCCAGCAGCTTAGGACAGGGAACCTACGAGCAGTACTTC
>NA|TRBV6-1|TRBJ1-5
CASTGDQPQHF
TGTGCCAGCACAGGGGATCAGCCCCAGCATTTT
>TRBD1|TRBV28|TRBJ1-5
CASSDRDRAYQPQHF
TGTGCCAGCAGTGATCGGGACAGGGCTTATCAGCCCCAGCATTTT
>NA|TRBV6-1|TRBJ1-1
CASSERGYSTEAFF
TGTGCCAGCAGTGAACGGGGGTATAGCACTGAAGCTTTCTTT
>TRBD2|TRBV15|TRBJ2-3
CATSKPSGNTDTQYF
TGTGCCACCAGCAAACCTAGCGGAAACACCGATACGCAGTATTTT
>TRBD1|TRBV28|TRBJ2-5
CASSLPSGTVETQYF
TGTGCCAGCTCTTTACCTTCTGGGACAGTCGAGACCCAGTACTTC
>NA|TRBV5-6|TRBJ2-7
CASSPRVGEQYF
TGTGCCAGCAGCCCCAGGGTGGGCGAGCAGTACTTC
>TRBD1|TRBV7-9|TRBJ1-4
CASSPGQNFEKLFF
TGTGCCAGCAGCCCGGGACAGAATTTTGAAAAACTGTTTTTT
>TRBD1|TRBV5-1|TRBJ2-7
CASSLVPGQGYEQYF
TGCGCCAGCAGCTTGGTTCCGGGACAGGGCTACGAGCAGTACTTC
>NA|TRBV10-3|TRBJ2-2
CAIRTSSRTNTGELFF
TGTGCCATTCGAACTAGCTCAAGGACGAACACCGGGGAGCTGTTTTTT